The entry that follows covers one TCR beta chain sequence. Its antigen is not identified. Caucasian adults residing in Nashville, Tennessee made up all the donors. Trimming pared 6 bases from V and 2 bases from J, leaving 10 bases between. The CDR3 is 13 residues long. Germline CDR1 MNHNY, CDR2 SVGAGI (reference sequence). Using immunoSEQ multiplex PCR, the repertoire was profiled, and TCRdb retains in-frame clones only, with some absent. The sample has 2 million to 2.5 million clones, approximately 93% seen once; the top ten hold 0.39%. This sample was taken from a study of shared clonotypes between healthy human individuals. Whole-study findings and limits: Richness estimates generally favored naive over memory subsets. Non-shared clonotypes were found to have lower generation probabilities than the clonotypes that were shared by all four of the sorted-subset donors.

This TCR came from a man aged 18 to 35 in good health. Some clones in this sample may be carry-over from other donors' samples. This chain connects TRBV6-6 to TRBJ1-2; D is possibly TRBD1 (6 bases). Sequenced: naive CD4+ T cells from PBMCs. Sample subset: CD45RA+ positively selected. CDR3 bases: TGTGCCAGCAGATTGGACAGCAACTATGGCTACACCTTC. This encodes CASRLDSNYGYTF.